The rows below give T cell receptor beta chains drawn from one sample of a study of regulatory dendritic cells for organ transplantation. Clones were sequenced by immunoSEQ multiplex PCR, and TCRdb holds only the in-frame ones, with some missing. Of about 38,000 clones in the sample, 90% to 95% were seen once. Source material: naive CD8+ T cells from blood. The receptors here all came from a human donor in good health. CDR3s include the opening cysteine and the closing phenylalanine or tryptophan. The D gene is left open where the match is weak. Where a row states a size, it is once, few, many or the class of an expanded clone; other rows omit it.

NA	TRBV6-1	TRBD1	TRBJ2-7	CASSEEGTEPYEQYF	TGTGCCAGCAGTGAAGAGGGGACAGAGCCCTACGAGCAGTACTTC
NA	TRBV5-1	NA	TRBJ2-7	CASVRGNEQYF	TGCGCCAGCGTAAGGGGGAACGAGCAGTACTTC
NA	TRBV4-1	NA	TRBJ2-1	CASSQRGLPVGNNEQFF	TGCGCCAGCAGCCAAAGGGGACTCCCAGTTGGAAACAATGAGCAGTTCTTC
NA	TRBV4-3	TRBD1	TRBJ2-7	CASSHGTGGFYEQYF	TGCGCCAGCAGCCATGGGACAGGGGGCTTTTACGAGCAGTACTTC
once	TRBV27	NA	TRBJ2-2	CASSLSRDKELFF	TGTGCCAGCAGTTTATCTAGGGACAAGGAGCTGTTTTTT
NA	TRBV30	NA	TRBJ1-1	CAWTWQLNTEAFF	TGTGCCTGGACCTGGCAGTTGAACACTGAAGCTTTCTTT
NA	TRBV14	NA	TRBJ1-2	CASSQDVGVAVGYTF	TGTGCCAGCAGCCAAGATGTCGGGGTGGCAGTTGGCTACACCTTC
NA	TRBV5-6	NA	TRBJ1-2	CASSWRGVEKGYTF	TGTGCCAGCAGCTGGCGGGGGGTGGAAAAAGGCTACACCTTC
NA	TRBV29-1	NA	TRBJ2-5	CSVEGGTVQETQYF	TGCAGCGTTGAGGGAGGGACAGTACAAGAGACCCAGTACTTC
NA	TRBV28	NA	TRBJ1-1	CASSFWGGPEAFF	TGTGCCAGCAGTTTTTGGGGGGGGCCTGAAGCTTTCTTT
NA	TRBV28	TRBD1	TRBJ1-1	CASTLTGVDTEAFF	TGTGCCAGCACCCTGACAGGGGTTGACACTGAAGCTTTCTTT
NA	TRBV28	NA	TRBJ1-4	CASSPLQSGGNEKLFF	TGTGCCAGCAGTCCACTCCAGTCCGGGGGGAATGAAAAACTGTTTTTT
NA	TRBV19	NA	TRBJ2-3	CASSILFRGEAGNTQYF	TGTGCCAGTAGTATCCTTTTCAGGGGAGAGGCCGGGAATACGCAGTATTTT
NA	TRBV2	NA	TRBJ1-1	CASSEGLNTEAFF	TGTGCCAGCAGTGAAGGTTTGAACACTGAAGCTTTCTTT
NA	TRBV6-6	TRBD1	TRBJ2-1	CASCFTTGHEQFF	TGTGCCAGCTGTTTCACGACAGGGCATGAGCAGTTCTTC
few	TRBV2	NA	TRBJ1-2	CASSAGYTF	TGTGCCAGCAGTGCTGGCTACACCTTC
NA	TRBV4-3	TRBD1	TRBJ2-7	CASSPGQGAGYEQYF	TGCGCCAGCAGCCCGGGACAGGGGGCGGGGTACGAGCAGTACTTC
NA	TRBV9	NA	TRBJ2-3	CASSVEWDTQYF	TGTGCCAGCAGCGTAGAGTGGGATACGCAGTATTTT
NA	TRBV28	NA	TRBJ2-3	CASSLFASLTSTDTQYF	TGTGCCAGCAGTTTATTCGCCAGCCTTACTAGCACAGATACGCAGTATTTT
NA	TRBV4-1	TRBD2	TRBJ2-7	CASSQGGPGLGYEQYF	TGCGCCAGCAGCCAGGGGGGACCGGGACTAGGCTACGAGCAGTACTTC
NA	TRBV27	TRBD1	TRBJ1-5	CASSIGTGGSNQPQHF	TGTGCCAGCAGCATCGGGACAGGGGGCAGCAATCAGCCCCAGCATTTT
once	TRBV28	TRBD2	TRBJ2-5	CASRQSGSAETQYF	TGTGCCAGCAGACAAAGCGGGAGCGCCGAGACCCAGTACTTC
NA	TRBV28	TRBD1	TRBJ2-7	CASSWPTGGTPYEQYF	TGTGCCAGCAGTTGGCCGACAGGGGGCACGCCCTACGAGCAGTACTTC
NA	TRBV9	TRBD2	TRBJ2-7	CASSSGGASYEQYF	TGTGCCAGCAGCAGCGGGGGGGCCTCCTACGAGCAGTACTTC
NA	TRBV11-2	NA	TRBJ2-5	CASSFWAQQETQYF	TGTGCCAGCAGCTTCTGGGCACAACAAGAGACCCAGTACTTC
NA	TRBV4-1	NA	TRBJ2-1	CASSLRTFLAGVEQFF	TGCGCCAGCAGCCTACGCACATTCCTCGCAGGGGTCGAGCAGTTCTTC
once	TRBV9	TRBD2	TRBJ2-1	CAGQRGENNEQFF	TGTGCCGGGCAGCGGGGGGAAAACAATGAGCAGTTCTTC
NA	TRBV5-5	NA	TRBJ2-2	CASNGKGPTTGELFF	TGTGCCAGCAATGGCAAGGGGCCCACCACCGGGGAGCTGTTTTTT
NA	TRBV7-7	NA	TRBJ1-1	CASSLRLGAEAFF	TGTGCTAGCAGCTTAAGACTAGGAGCTGAAGCTTTCTTT
NA	TRBV7-9	NA	TRBJ1-5	CASSLEALPQHF	TGTGCCAGCAGCTTGGAAGCACTGCCCCAGCATTTT
NA	TRBV7-9	TRBD1	TRBJ2-7	CASSDRPRDSPYEQYF	TGTGCCAGCAGCGATCGCCCGAGGGACAGTCCCTACGAGCAGTACTTC
NA	TRBV5-5	TRBD1	TRBJ1-4	CASSLGTGFEKLFF	TGTGCCAGCAGCTTGGGGACAGGGTTTGAAAAACTGTTTTTT
NA	TRBV27	NA	TRBJ2-7	CASSYSTHESYEQYF	TGTGCCAGCAGTTATTCGACTCACGAATCCTACGAGCAGTACTTC
NA	TRBV30	TRBD1	TRBJ1-2	CALTGGYGYTF	TGTGCCTTAACAGGGGGCTATGGCTACACCTTC
NA	TRBV7-3	TRBD1	TRBJ1-2	CASSQGDGYGYTF	TGTGCCAGCAGCCAGGGGGACGGGTATGGCTACACCTTC
NA	TRBV6-1	NA	TRBJ2-1	CASRWGNEQFF	TGTGCCAGCCGGTGGGGGAATGAGCAGTTCTTC
NA	TRBV30	NA	TRBJ2-4	CAWDGTFSNIQYF	TGTGCCTGGGACGGAACGTTTTCAAACATTCAGTACTTC
NA	TRBV6-6	NA	TRBJ2-7	CASSSSSGLIYEQYF	TGTGCCAGCAGTTCCAGCAGCGGCCTAATTTACGAGCAGTACTTC
NA	TRBV9	NA	TRBJ1-5	CASSVGAGAQPQHF	TGTGCCAGCAGCGTAGGGGCAGGGGCTCAGCCCCAGCATTTT
NA	TRBV27	NA	TRBJ2-7	CASSLIGQGKEQYF	TGTGCCAGCAGTTTAATCGGCCAGGGGAAAGAGCAGTACTTC
NA	TRBV27	TRBD2	TRBJ2-1	CASSDGTSGYNEQFF	TGTGCCAGCAGCGACGGGACTAGCGGCTACAATGAGCAGTTCTTC
NA	TRBV30	TRBD1	TRBJ2-1	CAWRVDRAASDEQFF	TGTGCCTGGAGAGTGGACAGGGCGGCAAGTGATGAGCAGTTCTTC
NA	TRBV19	NA	TRBJ2-7	CASSPPSDPAERQVPFGEQYF	TGTGCCAGTAGTCCGCCGTCCGACCCTGCTGAACGACAGGTTCCTTTTGGCGAGCAGTACTTC
NA	TRBV13	NA	TRBJ2-1	CASSLEASPQSSYNEQFF	TGTGCCAGCAGCTTAGAGGCTAGCCCTCAGAGCTCCTACAATGAGCAGTTCTTC
NA	TRBV9	NA	TRBJ1-6	CASSVEAIGSPLHF	TGTGCCAGCAGCGTAGAGGCGATCGGGTCACCCCTCCACTTT
NA	TRBV15	NA	TRBJ2-1	CATSSPTDQPREQFF	TGTGCCACCAGCAGCCCGACGGATCAACCGCGGGAGCAGTTCTTC
NA	TRBV7-3	NA	TRBJ2-1	CANRLGYEQFF	TGTGCCAACAGGTTGGGGTATGAGCAGTTCTTC
once	TRBV7-9	TRBD2	TRBJ2-5	CANSPPGASGGETQYF	TGTGCCAACAGTCCCCCCGGGGCTAGCGGGGGAGAGACCCAGTACTTC
once	TRBV7-2	NA	TRBJ2-2	CASSASSWRAIGELFF	TGTGCCAGCAGCGCCTCGAGCTGGAGGGCCATCGGGGAGCTGTTTTTT
NA	TRBV7-7	NA	TRBJ2-1	CASSLPGPFNEQFF	TGTGCTAGCAGCTTGCCCGGACCATTCAATGAGCAGTTCTTC
NA	TRBV4-1	NA	TRBJ1-6	CASSQELGGKPLHF	TGCGCCAGCAGCCAAGAATTGGGGGGGAAACCCCTCCACTTT
NA	TRBV4-1	NA	TRBJ1-3	CASSQVLGGADSGNTIYF	TGCGCCAGCAGCCAAGTGCTAGGGGGGGCCGACTCTGGAAACACCATATATTTT
NA	TRBV27	TRBD1	TRBJ2-2	CASSPRQGPNTGELFF	TGTGCCAGCAGTCCCAGACAGGGGCCGAACACCGGGGAGCTGTTTTTT